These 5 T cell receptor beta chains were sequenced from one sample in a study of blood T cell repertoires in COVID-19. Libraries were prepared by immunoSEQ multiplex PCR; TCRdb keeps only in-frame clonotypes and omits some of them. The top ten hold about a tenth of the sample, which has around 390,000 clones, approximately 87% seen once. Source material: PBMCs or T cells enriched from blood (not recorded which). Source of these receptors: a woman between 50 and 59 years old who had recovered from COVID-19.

The CDR3 bases are TGTGCCAGCAGCACGAACCGATTGGAGGTCAAGTTCTTC. Translation: CASSTNRLEVKFF. The gene calls are TRBV7-2 and TRBJ2-1; tentatively, D is TRBD2 (5 bases). Germline-derived CDR1 and CDR2 are SGHTA and FQGNSA. The CDR3 is 13 residues long. Trimming took off 5 bases at V and 14 bases at J, with 19 bases between the two ends.

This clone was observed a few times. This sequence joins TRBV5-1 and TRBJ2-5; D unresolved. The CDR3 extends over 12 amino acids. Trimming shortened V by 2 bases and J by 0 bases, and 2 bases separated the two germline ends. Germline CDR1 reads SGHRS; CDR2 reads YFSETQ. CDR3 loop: CASSFNQETQYF. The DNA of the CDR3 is TGCGCCAGCAGCTTTAACCAAGAGACCCAGTACTTC. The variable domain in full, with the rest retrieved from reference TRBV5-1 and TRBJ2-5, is KAGVTQTPRYLIKTRGQQVTLSCSPISGHRSVSWYQQTPGQGLQFLFEYFSETQRNKGNFPGRFSGRQFSNSRSEMNVSTLELGDSALYLCASSFNQETQYFGPGTRLLVL.

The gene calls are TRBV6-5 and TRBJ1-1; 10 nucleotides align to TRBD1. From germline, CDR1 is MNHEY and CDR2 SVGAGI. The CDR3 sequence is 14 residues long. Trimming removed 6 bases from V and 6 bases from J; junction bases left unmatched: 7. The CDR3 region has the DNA TGTGCCAGCAGACTGGACAGGGGGTTCTCTGAAGCTTTCTTT. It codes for CASRLDRGFSEAFF.

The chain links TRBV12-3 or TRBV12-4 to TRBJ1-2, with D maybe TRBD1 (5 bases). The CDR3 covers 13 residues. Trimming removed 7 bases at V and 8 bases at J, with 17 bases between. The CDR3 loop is CASTRIRGGGYTF. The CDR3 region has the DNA TGTGCCAGCACCCGGATTAGGGGAGGCGGCTACACCTTC.

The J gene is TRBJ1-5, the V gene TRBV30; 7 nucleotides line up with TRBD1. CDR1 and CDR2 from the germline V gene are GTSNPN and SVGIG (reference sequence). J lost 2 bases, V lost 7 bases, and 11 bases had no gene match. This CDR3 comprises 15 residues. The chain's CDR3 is CASQSGTAGNQPQHF. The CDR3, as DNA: TGTGCCTCCCAGTCCGGGACAGCTGGCAATCAGCCCCAGCATTTT.